The source of this T cell receptor (beta chain) is a study of T cell changes during pregnancy in multiple sclerosis. Using immunoSEQ multiplex PCR, the repertoire was profiled, and TCRdb retains in-frame clones only, with some absent. This sample has about 100,000 clones, with 90% to 95% found just once. The CDR3 contains 15 residues. CDR1 is SQVTM and CDR2 is ANQGSEA in the germline V gene. Trimming left V 7 bases short and J 0 bases short, with 19 bases between. The V and J genes are TRBV29-1 and TRBJ2-7; a possible D gene is TRBD2 (6 bases). This TCR was sampled from a female donor with multiple sclerosis, enrolled in a pregnancy study. Source: peripheral blood, taken before pregnancy. The CDR3, as DNA: TGCAGCGCCCTTGTTTCGGGACTGGGCTCCTACGAGCAGTACTTC. Amino acids: CSALVSGLGSYEQYF.